This entry features one T cell receptor (beta chain) sequence. The sample originates from a study of monozygotic twins with inflammatory bowel disease. TCRdb processed the 5' RACE reads again and assigns one entry to each CDR3 protein, with no DNA. The sample yields 110,000 to 150,000 distinct CDR3 sequences, of which the top ten take up about 1.2%. The CDR3 totals 13 residues. Germline V CDR1 and CDR2: GTSNPN, SVGIG (reference sequence). The receptor was derived from a human donor with ulcerative colitis or Crohn's disease, or a healthy co-twin of an affected twin (not recorded which). The V gene is TRBV30, the J gene TRBJ1-1. The sequenced sample consisted of blood. The CDR3 sequence: CAWSVHRVTEAFF. Filled out from reference TRBV30 and TRBJ1-1, the complete variable domain reads SQTIHQWPATLVQPVGSPLSLECTVEGTSNPNLYWYRQAAGRGLQLLFYSVGIGQISSEVPQNLSASRPQDRQFILSSKKLLLSDSGFYLCAWSVHRVTEAFFGQGTRLTVV.